These 21 T cell receptor beta chains share one sample of origin, sequenced in a study of T cell responses to AZD1222 COVID-19 vaccine. Some clones are missing from TCRdb's copy, which holds only in-frame ones; the method was immunoSEQ multiplex PCR. The sample carries about 110,000 clones, about 90% recorded once. The material was peripheral blood, obtained 28 days after the second AZD1222 dose. The receptor set was obtained from an adult who received the AZD1222 COVID-19 vaccine.

CDR3 sequence reads: CASSHRTVNTEAFF. CDR3 bases: TGTGCCAGCAGCCATCGGACGGTGAACACTGAAGCTTTCTTT. The chain carries TRBV3-1 (or the pseudogene TRBV3-2) and TRBJ1-1, with no clear D. The CDR3 totals 14 residues. CDR1 is LGHDT, CDR2 YNNKEL, per germline (reference sequence). V was cut by 3 bases and J by 0 bases, with 8 bases left in between.

The gene calls are TRBV6-5 and TRBJ1-1; a possible D gene is TRBD1 (6 bases). CDR3 length: 13 residues. V was cut by 8 bases and J by 6 bases, with 16 bases left in between. From germline, CDR1 is MNHEY and CDR2 SVGAGI. The CDR3 is CASSDPGDPEAFF. DNA of the CDR3: TGTGCCAGCTCGGATCCAGGGGACCCTGAAGCTTTCTTT.

This clone appeared a few times. The rearrangement links TRBV18 to TRBJ2-1; D unresolved. The germline V and J ends were trimmed by 6 bases and 6 bases, with 6 bases remaining between them. CDR3 length: 11 amino acids. Germline V gene sequence: CDR1 KGHSH, CDR2 LQKENI. As DNA, the CDR3 is TGTGCCAGCTCGCGCGGCAATGAGCAGTTCTTC. Its translation: CASSRGNEQFF.

This clone showed up just once. The chain combines TRBV6-4 with TRBJ1-6; D remains unclear. This CDR3 region has 14 residues. V was trimmed by 2 bases and J by 7 bases, leaving 9 bases between them. Germline V lookup: CDR1 MRHNA, CDR2 SNTAGT. The CDR3 nucleotides are TGTGCCAGCAGTGACGGCCAGATCAATTCACCCCTCCACTTT. Residues: CASSDGQINSPLHF.

The V and J genes are TRBV19 and TRBJ1-5; TRBD1 matches 7 bases. The V segment lost 7 bases and the J segment 5 bases; nucleotides outside the gene matches: 5. CDR1 is LNHDA and CDR2 is SQIVND in the germline V gene (reference sequence). The CDR3 consists of 13 residues. The CDR3 DNA follows: TGTGCCAGTAAAGACAGGGACTATCAGCCCCAGCATTTT. Protein: CASKDRDYQPQHF.

V and J are TRBV28 and TRBJ1-5; the D gene is possibly TRBD1 (6 bases). CDR1 is MDHEN, CDR2 SYDVKM, per germline. The CDR3 loop spans 13 amino acids. The V and J ends lost 8 bases and 4 bases respectively, with 12 bases between them. The CDR3 DNA sequence: TGTGCCAGCGTAGGACAGACTAATCAGCCCCAGCATTTT. Translating it yields CASVGQTNQPQHF.

The chain combines TRBV30 with TRBJ1-1; D is possibly TRBD1 (5 bases). The CDR3 consists of 11 residues. V was trimmed by 3 bases and J by 9 bases, leaving 11 bases between them. Germline-derived CDR1 and CDR2 are GTSNPN and SVGIG (reference sequence). The CDR3 is CAWSSGGKAFF. CDR3 nucleotides: TGTGCCTGGAGCTCGGGGGGGAAAGCTTTCTTT.

The rearrangement links TRBV10-2 to TRBJ2-1; D possibly corresponds to TRBD2 (7 bases). Germline values: CDR1 WSHSY, CDR2 SAAADI. The CDR3 is 15 residues long. Trimming left V 7 bases short and J 2 bases short, with 15 bases between. CDR3 residues: CASTASGGPYNEQFF. The CDR3 nucleotides read TGCGCCAGCACCGCTTCGGGGGGCCCCTACAATGAGCAGTTCTTC.

The rearrangement uses TRBV15 and TRBJ2-1, with TRBD1 as a possible D gene (6 bases). Germline V gene lookup returns CDR1 LNHNV and CDR2 YYDKDF (reference sequence). The CDR3 is 16 residues long. V lost 1 base and J lost 1, with 11 bases in between. Here the CDR3 DNA reads TGTGCCACCAGCAGAGCCATTCAGGGGTCCTACAATGAGCAGTTCTTC. Translating gives CATSRAIQGSYNEQFF.

V and J are TRBV7-6 and TRBJ2-7; the D call may be TRBD1 or TRBD2 (5 bases each). This CDR3 spans 16 amino acids. Trimming took off 5 bases at V and 2 bases at J, with 19 bases between the two ends. Germline V gene sequence: CDR1 SGHVS, CDR2 FNYEAQ. The CDR3 loop is CASSDQPGPEAYEQYF. In nucleotides, the CDR3 is TGTGCCAGCAGCGATCAACCGGGGCCCGAAGCCTACGAGCAGTACTTC.

Written as DNA, the CDR3 is TGTGCCAGCAGCCCCGGACAGGGTATCTACGAGCAGTACTTC. As protein: CASSPGQGIYEQYF. V gene TRBV6-5 combines with J gene TRBJ2-7, with TRBD1 matching over 8 bases. The CDR3 loop spans 14 amino acids. With V trimmed by 6 bases and J by 3 bases, 7 bases remained unmatched. The germline gives CDR1 MNHEY, CDR2 SVGAGI.

V gene TRBV27 combines with J gene TRBJ1-5, with a weak D call TRBD1 (5 bases). V lost 6 bases, J lost 4 bases, and 13 bases lay in between. CDR1 and CDR2 (germline): MNHEY, SMNVEV (reference sequence). This CDR3 comprises 14 residues. CDR3 loop: CASSWGDPNQPQHF. CDR3 bases: TGTGCCAGCAGCTGGGGGGATCCGAATCAGCCCCAGCATTTT.

The rearrangement links TRBV6-5 to TRBJ1-2; tentative D call: TRBD1 (6 bases). The CDR3 is 13 amino acids. Deletions cut 8 bases from V and 7 bases from J, with 17 bases between. The V gene's germline CDR1 is MNHEY and CDR2 SVGAGI. In DNA form, the CDR3 reads TGTGCCAGCCAGTCCGGAGGGGGAGTTGGCTACACCTTC. It codes for CASQSGGGVGYTF.

This chain links TRBV25-1 with TRBJ1-5; maybe TRBD1 (5 bases). This CDR3 is 15 amino acids long. The germline gives CDR1 MGHDK, CDR2 SYGVNS. The ends were cut back, 1 base at V and 6 bases at J, with 13 bases in the middle. The CDR3 DNA sequence: TGTGCCAGCAGTGAATCGGGTAGGGGAGGTCAGCCCCAGCATTTT. This gives the protein CASSESGRGGQPQHF.

The rearrangement uses TRBV3-1 (or the pseudogene TRBV3-2) and TRBJ2-7, with TRBD2 matching 10 bases. This CDR3 is built from 16 residues. Germline trimming cut 0 bases from V and 2 bases from J; bases unmatched to any gene: 4. Germline V CDR1 and CDR2: LGHDT, YNNKEL (reference sequence). Here the CDR3 DNA reads TGTGCCAGCAGCCAAGATCTAGCGGGAGAGGCCTACGAGCAGTACTTC. It yields the protein CASSQDLAGEAYEQYF.

The gene calls are TRBV7-2 and TRBJ2-7; D possibly corresponds to TRBD1 (5 bases). This CDR3 comprises 14 residues. With 2 bases removed from V and 9 bases from J, the gap between germline ends came to 17 bases. Germline loops: CDR1 SGHTA, CDR2 FQGNSA. In nucleotides, the CDR3 is TGTGCCAGCAGCTTATCTGGGGCTAACATGGGGCAGTACTTC. It specifies CASSLSGANMGQYF. Full variable domain (rest looked up from reference TRBV7-2 and TRBJ2-7): GAGVSQSPSNKVTEKGKDVELRCDPISGHTALYWYRQSLGQGLEFLIYFQGNSAPDKSGLPSDRFSAERTGGSVSTLTIQRTQQEDSAVYLCASSLSGANMGQYFGPGTRLTVT.

J is TRBJ2-7 and V is TRBV2; perhaps D is TRBD1 or TRBD2 (7 bases each). The CDR3 runs 13 residues. CDR1 SNHLY and CDR2 FYNNEI come from the germline V gene. V was pared by 8 bases and J by 4 bases, with 15 bases between. DNA of the CDR3: TGTGCCAGCCAGACAGGGAGGGGATACGAGCAGTACTTC. Its translation is CASQTGRGYEQYF.

The chain has TRBV2 and TRBJ1-2; possible D gene TRBD1, 6 bases. Germline loops: CDR1 SNHLY, CDR2 FYNNEI. Trimming cost V 3 bases and J 4 bases, with 9 bases left between them. This CDR3 has 13 amino acids. CDR3 DNA: TGTGCCAGCAGTGAGTGGACAGTCTATGGCTACACCTTC. Its translation is CASSEWTVYGYTF.

The V gene is TRBV28, the J gene TRBJ2-7; the D gene is possibly TRBD2 (6 bases). In germline, CDR1 is MDHEN, CDR2 SYDVKM. This CDR3 contains 13 residues. Between the trimmed V and J ends, which lost 3 bases and 4 bases, there was a span of 10 bases. Written as DNA, the CDR3 is TGTGCCAGCAGTTTGGATGCGGGGTACGAGCAGTACTTC. The encoded protein is CASSLDAGYEQYF.

The V gene is TRBV11-2, the J gene TRBJ2-2, with D hard to call. V was clipped by 0 bases and J by 4 bases, with 3 bases between them. Germline CDR1 is SGHAT and CDR2 is FQNNGV. There are 13 residues in the CDR3. The CDR3 DNA follows: TGTGCCAGCAGCTTAGATCCCACCGGGGAGCTGTTTTTT. Translating gives CASSLDPTGELFF.

In its sample, this clone was seen once. The chain employs TRBV19 and TRBJ1-1; tentative D call: TRBD1 (5 bases). With 8 bases removed from V and 8 bases from J, the gap between germline ends came to 9 bases. The CDR3 sequence is 10 residues long. Germline CDR1 reads LNHDA; CDR2 reads SQIVND (reference sequence). CDR3 nucleotides: TGTGCCAGTGGAAGGGGAGAAGCTTTCTTT. Translated: CASGRGEAFF. The full variable domain, its missing parts supplied by reference TRBV19 and TRBJ1-1, is DGGITQSPKYLFRKEGQNVTLSCEQNLNHDAMYWYRQDPGQGLRLIYYSQIVNDFQKGDIAEGYSVSREKKESFPLTVTSAQKNPTAFYLCASGRGEAFFGQGTRLTVV.